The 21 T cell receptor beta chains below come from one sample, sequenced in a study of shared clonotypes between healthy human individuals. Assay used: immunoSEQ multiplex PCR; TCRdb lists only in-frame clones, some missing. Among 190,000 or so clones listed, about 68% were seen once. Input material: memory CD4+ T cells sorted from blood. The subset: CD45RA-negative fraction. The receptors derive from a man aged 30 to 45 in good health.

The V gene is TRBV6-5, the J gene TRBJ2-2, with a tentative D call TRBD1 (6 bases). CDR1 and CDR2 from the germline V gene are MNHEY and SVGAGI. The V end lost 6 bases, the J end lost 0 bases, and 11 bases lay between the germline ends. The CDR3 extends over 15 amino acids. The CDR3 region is CASRRDNANTGELFF. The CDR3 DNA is TGTGCCAGCAGGAGGGACAACGCGAACACCGGGGAGCTGTTTTTT.

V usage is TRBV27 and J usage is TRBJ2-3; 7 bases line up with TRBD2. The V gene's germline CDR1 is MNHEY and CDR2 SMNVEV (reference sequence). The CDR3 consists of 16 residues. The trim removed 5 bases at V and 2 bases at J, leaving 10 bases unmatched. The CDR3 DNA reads TGTGCCAGCAGTAACGCGGGAGAGCCCCTCACAGATACGCAGTATTTT. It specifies CASSNAGEPLTDTQYF.

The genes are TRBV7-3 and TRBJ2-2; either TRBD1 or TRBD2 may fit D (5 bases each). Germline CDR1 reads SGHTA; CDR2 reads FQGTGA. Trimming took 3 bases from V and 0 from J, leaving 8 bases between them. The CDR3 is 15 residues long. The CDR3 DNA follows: TGTGCCAGCAGCTTGGGACCGACGAACACCGGGGAGCTGTTTTTT. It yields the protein CASSLGPTNTGELFF.

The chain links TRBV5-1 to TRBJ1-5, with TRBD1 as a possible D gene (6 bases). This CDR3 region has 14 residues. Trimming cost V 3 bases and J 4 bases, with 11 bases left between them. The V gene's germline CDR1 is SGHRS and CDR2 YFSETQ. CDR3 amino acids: CASSSGALNQPQHF. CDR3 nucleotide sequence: TGCGCCAGCAGCTCGGGGGCCTTAAATCAGCCCCAGCATTTT.

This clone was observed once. The CDR3 protein is CASSLSSREGGYTF. The CDR3 DNA reads as TGTGCCAGCAGCTTGTCGTCCAGGGAAGGCGGCTACACCTTC. The V gene is TRBV7-8, the J gene TRBJ1-2; D is perhaps TRBD1 (5 bases). The CDR3 consists of 14 residues. The germline V gene encodes CDR1 SGHVS and CDR2 FQNEAQ. V lost 3 bases and J lost 8, with 16 bases in between.

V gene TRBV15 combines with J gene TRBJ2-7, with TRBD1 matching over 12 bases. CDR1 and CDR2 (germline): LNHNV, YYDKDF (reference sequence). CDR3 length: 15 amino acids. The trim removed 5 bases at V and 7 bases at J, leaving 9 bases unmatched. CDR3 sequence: CATSRGGQGAQEQYF. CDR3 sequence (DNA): TGTGCCACCAGCCGGGGGGGACAGGGGGCGCAAGAGCAGTACTTC. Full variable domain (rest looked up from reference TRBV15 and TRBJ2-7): DAMVIQNPRYQVTQFGKPVTLSCSQTLNHNVMYWYQQKSSQAPKLLFHYYDKDFNNEADTPDNFQSRRPNTSFCFLDIRSPGLGDTAMYLCATSRGGQGAQEQYFGPGTRLTVT.

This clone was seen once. The CDR3: CAISLQGREGYTF. For the CDR3, the DNA is TGTGCCATCAGTTTACAGGGGCGCGAGGGCTACACCTTC. V usage is TRBV10-3 and J usage is TRBJ1-2; 7 bases match TRBD1. J lost 8 bases, V lost 5 bases, and 8 bases had no gene match. This CDR3 is 13 amino acids long. Germline V gene sequence: CDR1 ENHRY, CDR2 SYGVKD.

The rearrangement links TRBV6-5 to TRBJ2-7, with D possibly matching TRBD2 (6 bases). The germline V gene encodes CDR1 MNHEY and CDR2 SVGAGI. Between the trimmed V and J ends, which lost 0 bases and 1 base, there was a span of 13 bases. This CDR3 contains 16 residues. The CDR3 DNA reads TGTGCCAGCAGTTACTCCGGCGGGGACGGATCCTACGAGCAGTACTTC. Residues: CASSYSGGDGSYEQYF.

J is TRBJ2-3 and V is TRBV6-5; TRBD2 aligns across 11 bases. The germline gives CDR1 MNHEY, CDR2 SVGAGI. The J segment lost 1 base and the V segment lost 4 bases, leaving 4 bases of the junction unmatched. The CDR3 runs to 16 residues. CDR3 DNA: TGTGCCAGCAGTTCCCAGACTAGCGGGGGCACAGATACGCAGTATTTT. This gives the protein CASSSQTSGGTDTQYF.

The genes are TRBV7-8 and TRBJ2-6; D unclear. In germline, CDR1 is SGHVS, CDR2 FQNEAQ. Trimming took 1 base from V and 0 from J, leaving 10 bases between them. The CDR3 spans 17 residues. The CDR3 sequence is CASSLGSRASGANVLTF. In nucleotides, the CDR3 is TGTGCCAGCAGCTTAGGGAGTAGAGCCTCTGGGGCCAACGTCCTGACTTTC.

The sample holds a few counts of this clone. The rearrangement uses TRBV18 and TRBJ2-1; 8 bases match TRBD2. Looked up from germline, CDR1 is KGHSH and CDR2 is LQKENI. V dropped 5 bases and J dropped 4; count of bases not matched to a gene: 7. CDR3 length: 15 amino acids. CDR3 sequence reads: CASSSSGFGYNEQFF. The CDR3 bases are TGTGCCAGCTCATCTAGCGGGTTTGGGTACAATGAGCAGTTCTTC.

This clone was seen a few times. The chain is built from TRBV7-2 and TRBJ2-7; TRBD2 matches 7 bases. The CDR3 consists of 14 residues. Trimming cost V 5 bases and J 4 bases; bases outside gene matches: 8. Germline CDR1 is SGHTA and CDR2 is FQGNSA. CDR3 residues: CASSPLAEAYEQYF. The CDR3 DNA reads TGTGCCAGCAGCCCCCTAGCGGAGGCTTACGAGCAGTACTTC.

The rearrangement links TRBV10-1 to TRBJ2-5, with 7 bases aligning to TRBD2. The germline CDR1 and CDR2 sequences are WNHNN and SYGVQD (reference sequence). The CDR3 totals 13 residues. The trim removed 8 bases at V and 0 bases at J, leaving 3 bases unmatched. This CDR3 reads CASSAGDQETQYF. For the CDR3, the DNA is TGCGCCAGCTCGGCGGGGGACCAAGAGACCCAGTACTTC.

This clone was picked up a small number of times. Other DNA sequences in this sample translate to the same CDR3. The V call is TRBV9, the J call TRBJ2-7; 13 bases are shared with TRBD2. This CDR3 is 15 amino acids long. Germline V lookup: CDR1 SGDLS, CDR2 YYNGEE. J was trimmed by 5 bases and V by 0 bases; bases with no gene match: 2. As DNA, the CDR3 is TGTGCCAGCAGCGTAGGGACTAGCGGGAGCCACGAGCAGTACTTC. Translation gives CASSVGTSGSHEQYF.

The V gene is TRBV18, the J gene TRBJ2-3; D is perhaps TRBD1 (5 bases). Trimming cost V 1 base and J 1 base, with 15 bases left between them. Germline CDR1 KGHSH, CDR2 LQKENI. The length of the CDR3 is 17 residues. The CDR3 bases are TGTGCCAGCTCACCACGGTCGAAGGGGTCTGGCACAGATACGCAGTATTTT. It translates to CASSPRSKGSGTDTQYF.

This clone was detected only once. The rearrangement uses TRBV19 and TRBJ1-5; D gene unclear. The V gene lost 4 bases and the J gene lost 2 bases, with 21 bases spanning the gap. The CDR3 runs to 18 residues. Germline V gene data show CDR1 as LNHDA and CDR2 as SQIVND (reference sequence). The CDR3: CASSKFGPATKGNQPQHF. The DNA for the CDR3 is TGTGCCAGTAGTAAATTCGGTCCGGCCACGAAGGGCAATCAGCCCCAGCATTTT.

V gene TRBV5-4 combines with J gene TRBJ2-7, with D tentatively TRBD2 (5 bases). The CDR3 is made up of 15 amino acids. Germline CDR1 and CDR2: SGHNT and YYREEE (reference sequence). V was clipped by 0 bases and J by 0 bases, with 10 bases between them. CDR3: CASSLGTAGSYEQYF. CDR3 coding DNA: TGTGCCAGCAGCTTGGGGACTGCTGGCTCCTACGAGCAGTACTTC.

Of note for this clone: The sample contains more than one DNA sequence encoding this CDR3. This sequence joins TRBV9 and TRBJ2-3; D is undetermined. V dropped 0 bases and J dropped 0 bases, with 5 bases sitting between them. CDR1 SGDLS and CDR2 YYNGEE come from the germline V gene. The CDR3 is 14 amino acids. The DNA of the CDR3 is TGTGCCAGCAGCGTAGGTAGTAGCACAGATACGCAGTATTTT. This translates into CASSVGSSTDTQYF.

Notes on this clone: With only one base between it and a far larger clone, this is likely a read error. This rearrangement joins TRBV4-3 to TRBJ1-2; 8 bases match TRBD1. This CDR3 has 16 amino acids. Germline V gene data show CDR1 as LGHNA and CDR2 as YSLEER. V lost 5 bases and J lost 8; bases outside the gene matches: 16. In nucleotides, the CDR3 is TGCGCCAGCAGCTGGGGACCGGGACAGGCTTTCGAAGGCTACACCTTC. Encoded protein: CASSWGPGQAFEGYTF.

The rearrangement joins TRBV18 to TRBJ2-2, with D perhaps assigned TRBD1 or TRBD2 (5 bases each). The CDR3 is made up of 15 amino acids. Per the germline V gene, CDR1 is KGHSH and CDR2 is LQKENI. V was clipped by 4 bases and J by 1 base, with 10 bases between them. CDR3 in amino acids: CASSQGRMNTGELFF. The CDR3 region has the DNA TGTGCCAGCTCACAGGGACGGATGAACACCGGGGAGCTGTTTTTT.

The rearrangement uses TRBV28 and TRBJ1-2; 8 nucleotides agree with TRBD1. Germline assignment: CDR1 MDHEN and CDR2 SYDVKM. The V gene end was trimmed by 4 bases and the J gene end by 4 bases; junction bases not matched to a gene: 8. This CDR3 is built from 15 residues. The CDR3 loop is CASSSLGQGGYGYTF. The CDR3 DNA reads TGTGCCAGCAGTTCCTTAGGACAGGGAGGCTATGGCTACACCTTC.